This TCR beta chain was recorded in a study of T cell changes during pregnancy in multiple sclerosis. This CDR3 has 15 amino acids. With V trimmed by 3 bases and J by 6 bases, 9 bases remained unmatched. Per the germline V gene, CDR1 is MDHEN and CDR2 is SYDVKM. TCRdb's copy holds only in-frame clones and misses some; the assay was immunoSEQ multiplex PCR. The profile covers tens of thousands of clones, with about nine tenths appearing a single time and roughly 0.7% taken by the ten largest. This sequence joins TRBV28 and TRBJ2-5, with 8 bases matching TRBD1. The origin of this receptor is a female donor in good health, enrolled as a control in a pregnancy study. This material consisted of peripheral blood, taken in the third trimester of pregnancy. Here the CDR3 DNA reads TGTGCCAGCAGTTTTCAGTCAGGGGGCATAAAGACCCAGTACTTC. Residues: CASSFQSGGIKTQYF.